This is a list of T cell receptor beta chains from one sample in a study of cytomegalovirus exposure and HLA in healthy donors. The method was immunoSEQ multiplex PCR; TCRdb's version includes in-frame clones alone and lacks a portion of them. Counted here are fewer than 200,000 clones, around 75% occurring once; the ten biggest clones make up 2% to 3%. What was sequenced was PBMCs. These receptors originate from a female donor in good health and CMV-seronegative. CDR3s include the opening cysteine and the closing phenylalanine or tryptophan. Fields, in order: CDR3 protein, CDR3 DNA, clone size, J gene, D gene, V gene. D genes are given only for firm matches. Clone size is given for some rows only: seen once, a few or many times, or a class if the clone is expanded.

CDR3aa: CASSPSASGGSVGELFF
CDR3nt: TGTGCCAGCTCACCATCGGCTAGCGGGGGTTCGGTCGGGGAGCTGTTTTTT
abundance: NA
j_gene: TRBJ2-2
d_gene: TRBD2
v_gene: TRBV18

CDR3aa: CASSSRNQGEQFF
CDR3nt: TGTGCCAGCAGCAGTCGCAATCAGGGTGAGCAGTTCTTC
abundance: NA
j_gene: TRBJ2-1
d_gene: NA
v_gene: TRBV7-3

CDR3aa: CASSTQKQETQYF
CDR3nt: TGTGCCAGCTCTACTCAAAAACAAGAGACCCAGTACTTC
abundance: NA
j_gene: TRBJ2-5
d_gene: NA
v_gene: TRBV7-3

CDR3aa: CASSPLGRRGIGAFF
CDR3nt: TGTGCCAGCAGCCCCCTCGGTAGAAGAGGAATCGGAGCTTTCTTT
abundance: NA
j_gene: TRBJ1-1
d_gene: NA
v_gene: TRBV7-9

CDR3aa: CASSIPEDRADYGYTF
CDR3nt: TGTGCCAGTAGTATTCCAGAAGACAGGGCAGACTATGGCTACACCTTC
abundance: NA
j_gene: TRBJ1-2
d_gene: TRBD1
v_gene: TRBV19

CDR3aa: CASSITKSSGANVLTF
CDR3nt: TGTGCCAGCAGCATTACCAAGAGCTCTGGGGCCAACGTCCTGACTTTC
abundance: NA
j_gene: TRBJ2-6
d_gene: NA
v_gene: TRBV11-2

CDR3aa: CASSLGPGTNTEAFF
CDR3nt: TGTGCCAGCAGCTTAGGGCCGGGGACAAACACTGAAGCTTTCTTT
abundance: NA
j_gene: TRBJ1-1
d_gene: NA
v_gene: TRBV7-3

CDR3aa: CASSPTSGRPNEQFF
CDR3nt: TGCGCCAGCAGCCCTACTAGCGGGAGGCCCAATGAGCAGTTCTTC
abundance: few
j_gene: TRBJ2-1
d_gene: TRBD2
v_gene: TRBV5-1

CDR3aa: CASSSRPGGAYEQYF
CDR3nt: TGTGCCAGCAGTTCCCGCCCGGGGGGGGCGTACGAGCAGTACTTC
abundance: NA
j_gene: TRBJ2-7
d_gene: TRBD2
v_gene: TRBV7-8

CDR3aa: CASRWTGNYGYTF
CDR3nt: TGTGCCAGTAGGTGGACGGGGAACTATGGCTACACCTTC
abundance: NA
j_gene: TRBJ1-2
d_gene: NA
v_gene: TRBV19